Given below is one T cell receptor (beta chain) in context. Just one base apart from a much larger clone, this may be a read error. The sample is drawn from a study of T cells in Graves' hyperthyroidism and ophthalmopathy. Researchers amplified the TCR beta CDR3 regions from RNA transcripts. First-round RT-PCR targeting the TCR CDR3 was performed with the HTBI primer set. TCRdb reanalysed the multiplex PCR reads using MiXCR and keeps one entry per CDR3 protein. Here the sample spans fewer than 850,000 distinct CDR3 sequences, 17% being singletons. The CDR3 covers 15 residues. Per germline, CDR1 SGHAT and CDR2 FQNNGV. J gave up 5 bases and V 0 bases, and 4 bases lay outside the gene matches. With a duration under 2 months, the hyperthyroidism was newly diagnosed in patients aged 18 to 65. Clinical symptoms, serum thyroxine and TRAb, thyroid ultrasound and orbital computed tomography together formed the diagnostic basis. Isolation of PBMCs was performed on about 10 ml fresh peripheral blood.

The chain links TRBV11-2 to TRBJ2-7; 10 positions match TRBD1. Sequenced input: blood. The sequence derives from a man in his forties or fifties with Graves' hyperthyroidism. CDR3 protein: CASSLERDRGNEQYF. The CDR3 DNA reads TGTGCCAGCAGCTTAGAGAGGGACAGGGGCAACGAGCAGTACTTC.